The 9 T cell receptor beta chains listed next were all sequenced from one sample in a study of CXCR3-negative and CXCR3-positive naive CD8 T cells. Findings and caveats of the study: A higher hydrophobicity marked the TRB CDR3s of CXCR3-positive naive cells versus CXCR3-negative naive cells.

What these receptors recognize is not known. The method, 5' RACE with UMI labels, was used to prepare the TRB cDNA libraries. TCRdb re-called the 5' RACE reads and shows each CDR3 protein once, DNA omitted. The sample data list some 85,000 distinct CDR3 sequences. The sample taken for sequencing was naive CXCR3+ CD8+ T cells from blood. As to subset: CD45RO-CCR7+CD27+CD95- naive CD8+ T cells expressing CXCR3 (TNR3+). The receptors derive from a human donor in good health. Some clones in this sample may be carry-over from other donors' samples.

The chain couples TRBV5-4 to TRBJ2-7; TCRdb designates TRBD2, a call that cannot be tested without DNA. This CDR3 region has 15 residues. Germline-derived CDR1 and CDR2 are SGHNT and YYREEE (reference sequence). CDR3 sequence reads: CASSLISGRALEQYF.

This chain connects TRBV3-1 to TRBJ1-5. Germline V gene sequence: CDR1 LGHDT, CDR2 YNNKEL (reference sequence). The CDR3 consists of 14 residues. The CDR3 reads CASSRRQDNQPQHF.

The gene calls are TRBV28 and TRBJ1-2; TCRdb indicates TRBD1, and absent DNA this call remains unverified. The CDR3 length is 14 residues. In germline, CDR1 is MDHEN, CDR2 SYDVKM. The CDR3 loop reads CASSLGTGGLGYTF.

V is TRBV30 and J is TRBJ2-5; TCRdb outputs TRBD1, but without DNA this stays unchecked. The CDR3 totals 15 residues. Germline V lookup: CDR1 GTSNPN, CDR2 SVGIG (reference sequence). CDR3 protein: CAWSGDPAGTRDQYF. Looking up the rest from reference TRBV30 and TRBJ2-5 gives the full variable domain: SQTIHQWPATLVQPVGSPLSLECTVEGTSNPNLYWYRQAAGRGLQLLFYSVGIGQISSEVPQNLSASRPQDRQFILSSKKLLLSDSGFYLCAWSGDPAGTRDQYFGPGTRLLVL.

The chain recombines TRBV7-9 with TRBJ2-2; the D call of TRBD2 rests on TCRdb alone, since no DNA is present to check it. This CDR3 has 12 amino acids. CDR1 is SEHNR and CDR2 is FQNEAQ in the germline V gene (reference sequence). This CDR3 reads CASTRRSGELFF.

The CDR3 loop reads CASRMGETQYF. The rearrangement joins TRBV7-9 to TRBJ2-5. The CDR3 runs to 11 residues. Germline CDR1 is SEHNR and CDR2 is FQNEAQ (reference sequence).

This chain connects TRBV13 to TRBJ2-1; TCRdb names TRBD2, which stays unverified in the absence of DNA. CDR3 size: 13 residues. The germline V gene has CDR1 PRHDT and CDR2 FYEKMQ (reference sequence). The CDR3 loop reads CASSVGPRNEQFF.

The rearrangement uses TRBV4-3 and TRBJ2-1; TCRdb reports TRBD1, a call that lacks DNA to check it against. The germline V gene has CDR1 LGHNA and CDR2 YSLEER. The CDR3 runs 15 residues. CDR3: CASRRGVRGDNEQFF.

The chain employs TRBV6-2 or TRBV6-3 and TRBJ2-3; no DNA is available, so the TRBD1 call from TCRdb remains unchecked. The CDR3 totals 14 residues. Germline V gene lookup returns CDR1 MNHEY and CDR2 SVGEGT. The CDR3 protein is CASRRQAEADTQYF.